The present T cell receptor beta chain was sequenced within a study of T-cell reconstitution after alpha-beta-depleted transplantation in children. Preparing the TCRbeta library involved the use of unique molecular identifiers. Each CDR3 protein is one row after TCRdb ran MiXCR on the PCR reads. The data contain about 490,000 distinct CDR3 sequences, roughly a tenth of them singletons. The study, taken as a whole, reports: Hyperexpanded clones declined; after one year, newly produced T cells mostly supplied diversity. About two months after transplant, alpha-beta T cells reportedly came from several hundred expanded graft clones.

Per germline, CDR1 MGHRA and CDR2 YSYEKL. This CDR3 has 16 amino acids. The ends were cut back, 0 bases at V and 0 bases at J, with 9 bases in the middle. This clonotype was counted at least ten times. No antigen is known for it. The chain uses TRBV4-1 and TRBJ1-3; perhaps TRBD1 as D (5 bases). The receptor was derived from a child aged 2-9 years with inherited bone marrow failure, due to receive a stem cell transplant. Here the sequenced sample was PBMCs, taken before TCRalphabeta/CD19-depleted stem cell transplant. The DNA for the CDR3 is TGCGCCAGCAGCCAAGATCAGGGAGGCTCTGGAAACACCATATATTTT. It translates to CASSQDQGGSGNTIYF.